Listed below are T cell receptor beta chains from one sample, sequenced in a study of shared clonotypes between healthy human individuals. Here immunoSEQ multiplex PCR was the method, and the copy in TCRdb shows in-frame clones only, minus some. The sample includes more than 2 million clones, just under 95% seen only once; the top ten take about 1.7%. The source material was naive CD8+ T cells from PBMCs. The receptors stem from a man younger than 35 in good health. Some clones in this sample may be carry-over from other donors' samples. Each CDR3 is given with its conserved first and last residue. Fields, in order: J gene, D gene, clone size, V gene, CDR3 length, CDR3 protein, CDR3 DNA. A D gene is named only where the DNA matches it firmly. The listing skips clone size in some rows; elsewhere it reads once, few, many or a size class.

>TRBJ1-2|.|.|TRBV6-5|13
CASSLPGTDGYTF
TGTGCCAGCAGTTTGCCGGGGACGGATGGCTACACCTTC
>TRBJ2-7|.|.|TRBV9|14
CASSVRGTSYEQYF
TGTGCCAGCAGCGTAAGGGGGACCTCCTACGAGCAGTACTTC
>TRBJ2-2|.|.|TRBV7-2|10
CASWAGELFF
TGTGCCAGCTGGGCCGGGGAGCTGTTTTTT
>TRBJ2-1|.|.|TRBV11-2|16
CASSPRGSPPYNEQFF
TGTGCCAGCAGCCCGAGGGGCTCACCCCCCTACAATGAGCAGTTCTTC
>TRBJ1-2|.|once|TRBV27|14
CASSFTGRTPGYTF
TGTGCCAGCAGTTTTACCGGGAGGACTCCTGGCTACACCTTC
>TRBJ2-7|.|.|TRBV27|15
CASSPHPAVPYEQYF
TGTGCCAGCAGTCCGCATCCCGCAGTTCCCTACGAGCAGTACTTC
>TRBJ1-4|.|.|TRBV5-8|16
CASRPAGGAANEKLFF
TGTGCCAGCAGACCCGCCGGCGGCGCGGCTAATGAAAAACTGTTTTTT
>TRBJ2-5|TRBD1|.|TRBV13|13
CATGTGGWKTQYF
TGTGCCACTGGGACAGGGGGCTGGAAGACCCAGTACTTC
>TRBJ2-1|.|.|TRBV27|13
CASSFGTSYEQFF
TGTGCCAGCAGTTTCGGAACTAGTTATGAGCAGTTCTTC
>TRBJ2-3|.|.|TRBV6-1|16
CASSAGPGRSTDTQYF
TGTGCCAGCAGTGCGGGACCGGGCCGAAGCACAGATACGCAGTATTTT
>TRBJ1-2|.|.|TRBV28|14
CASSLTLDSSGYTF
TGTGCCAGCAGTCTCACCCTCGACTCTTCTGGCTACACCTTC
>TRBJ1-1|.|.|TRBV28|15
CASSPVREVNTEAFF
TGTGCCAGCAGTCCCGTAAGGGAAGTGAACACTGAAGCTTTCTTT
>TRBJ2-3|TRBD2|.|TRBV4-3|16
CASSPRERDHTDTQYF
TGCGCCAGCAGCCCAAGGGAGCGGGACCACACAGATACGCAGTATTTT
>TRBJ2-5|.|.|TRBV2|11
CATLPGETQYF
TGTGCCACCCTCCCCGGGGAGACCCAGTACTTC
>TRBJ2-1|TRBD2|.|TRBV30|15
CAWRRTSGRYNEQFF
TGTGCCTGGAGACGCACTAGCGGGAGATACAATGAGCAGTTCTTC
>TRBJ2-7|TRBD1|.|TRBV11-1|13
CASSWDRGGEQYF
TGTGCCAGCAGCTGGGACAGGGGTGGCGAGCAGTACTTC
>TRBJ2-7|TRBD2|.|TRBV5-1|16
CASSPYGSGHPYEQYF
TGCGCCAGCAGCCCCTATGGTAGCGGGCATCCCTACGAGCAGTACTTC
>TRBJ2-6|.|.|TRBV13|15
CASSLRGSGANVLTF
TGTGCCAGCAGCCTAAGGGGCTCTGGGGCCAACGTCCTGACTTTC
>TRBJ2-1|.|.|TRBV28|16
CASSPRVEIFYNEQFF
TGTGCCAGCAGTCCCCGCGTGGAGATTTTTTACAATGAGCAGTTCTTC
>TRBJ2-7|.|.|TRBV15|16
CATSSFRGALSDEQYF
TGTGCCACCAGCAGTTTTAGGGGGGCCCTAAGCGACGAGCAGTACTTC
>TRBJ2-5|.|.|TRBV7-8|15
CASSLTQGPRETQYF
TGTGCCAGCAGCTTAACCCAGGGCCCCAGAGAGACCCAGTACTTC
>TRBJ2-7|.|once|TRBV5-1|14
CASSFRDLTYEQYF
TGCGCCAGCAGCTTCCGGGACCTAACCTACGAGCAGTACTTC
>TRBJ2-1|.|.|TRBV4-3|17
CASSRGAYAGSYNEQFF
TGCGCCAGCAGCCGAGGAGCCTACGCAGGGTCCTACAATGAGCAGTTCTTC
>TRBJ2-7|TRBD2|.|TRBV7-9|14
CASSWGTSGYEQYF
TGTGCCAGCAGCTGGGGGACTAGCGGGTACGAGCAGTACTTC
>TRBJ1-2|.|.|TRBV28|16
CASSLMIGGANYGYTF
TGTGCCAGCAGTTTAATGATCGGGGGTGCTAACTATGGCTACACCTTC
>TRBJ2-7|TRBD2|.|TRBV5-4|17
CASSLRPSGIISYEQYF
TGTGCCAGCAGCTTGCGTCCTAGCGGAATAATCTCCTACGAGCAGTACTTC
>TRBJ2-7|.|.|TRBV9|16
CASSVREGQPRGEQYF
TGTGCCAGCAGCGTAAGGGAGGGACAGCCTAGAGGCGAGCAGTACTTC
>TRBJ1-1|.|.|TRBV9|14
CASSLGDSNTEAFF
TGTGCCAGCAGCCTTGGGGACTCGAACACTGAAGCTTTCTTT
>TRBJ1-5|.|few|TRBV19|14
CASSIRDTNQPQHF
TGTGCCAGTAGTATACGGGACACTAATCAGCCCCAGCATTTT
>TRBJ2-1|.|.|TRBV28|17
CASSPPLGLVGNNEQFF
TGTGCCAGCAGCCCCCCTCTGGGGCTAGTTGGAAACAATGAGCAGTTCTTC
>TRBJ1-1|.|.|TRBV27|13
CASSSDGGAEAFF
TGTGCCAGCAGTTCTGACGGGGGTGCTGAAGCTTTCTTT
>TRBJ2-7|.|once|TRBV25-1|16
CASSEFRYTEPYEQYF
TGTGCCAGCAGTGAATTTAGATACACCGAACCCTACGAGCAGTACTTC
>TRBJ1-2|.|.|TRBV28|14
CASSPGLANYGYTF
TGTGCCAGCAGTCCAGGGCTAGCTAACTATGGCTACACCTTC
>TRBJ1-1|.|.|TRBV28|13
CASSLTANTEAFF
TGTGCCAGCAGTTTAACAGCGAACACTGAAGCTTTCTTT
>TRBJ2-3|TRBD1|.|TRBV29-1|15
CSVAFTGESTDTQYF
TGCAGCGTTGCCTTTACAGGGGAATCCACAGATACGCAGTATTTT
>TRBJ2-1|TRBD1|.|TRBV5-6|14
CASSDGTVSNEQFF
TGTGCCAGCAGCGACGGGACAGTGTCCAATGAGCAGTTCTTC
>TRBJ2-7|.|.|TRBV9|13
CASSPQSSYEQYF
TGTGCCAGCAGCCCTCAGAGTTCCTACGAGCAGTACTTC
>TRBJ1-4|TRBD1|.|TRBV6-6|16
CATQGAGPDKKEKLFF
TGTGCCACACAGGGGGCGGGTCCGGACAAGAAAGAAAAACTGTTTTTT
>TRBJ1-4|.|.|TRBV14|16
CASSQESFTSNEKLFF
TGTGCCAGCAGCCAAGAATCTTTCACGAGTAATGAAAAACTGTTTTTT
>TRBJ1-3|.|.|TRBV4-1|15
CASSQVPGGGNTIYF
TGCGCCAGCAGCCAAGTTCCGGGGGGCGGAAACACCATATATTTT
>TRBJ1-1|.|.|TRBV11-2|13
CASSLPEIHEAFF
TGTGCCAGCAGCTTACCAGAAATACATGAAGCTTTCTTT
>TRBJ2-5|TRBD1|.|TRBV6-1|13
CASRDRDGETQYF
TGTGCCAGCAGGGACAGGGACGGGGAGACCCAGTACTTC
>TRBJ2-2|TRBD1|.|TRBV7-3|16
CASSSEQGALTGELFF
TGTGCCAGCAGCTCGGAACAGGGGGCGCTCACCGGGGAGCTGTTTTTT
>TRBJ2-5|.|.|TRBV5-4|13
CASSPAGQETQYF
TGTGCCAGCAGCCCCGCAGGCCAAGAGACCCAGTACTTC
>TRBJ1-2|.|.|TRBV6-1|13
CASSDSGYYGYTF
TGTGCCAGCAGTGACAGCGGATACTATGGCTACACCTTC
>TRBJ2-7|.|.|TRBV7-9|14
CASSLHRGPSEQYF
TGTGCCAGCAGCTTACACCGGGGGCCCTCCGAGCAGTACTTC
>TRBJ2-1|.|.|TRBV2|13
CASSDRVDYEQFF
TGTGCCAGCAGTGACAGGGTTGACTATGAGCAGTTCTTC
>TRBJ1-1|TRBD1|.|TRBV2|16
CASSEEPGQGDTEAFF
TGTGCCAGCAGTGAAGAACCGGGACAGGGGGACACTGAAGCTTTCTTT
>TRBJ2-7|.|.|TRBV5-5|11
CASSGTPGQYF
TGTGCCAGCAGCGGAACGCCAGGGCAGTACTTC
>TRBJ2-1|.|.|TRBV4-3|19
CASSQGIGFGGVGYNEQFF
TGCGCCAGCAGCCAAGGGATAGGCTTTGGCGGGGTAGGGTACAATGAGCAGTTCTTC